The 13 T cell receptor beta chains below come from one sample, sequenced in a study of T-cell reconstitution after alpha-beta-depleted transplantation in children. Unique molecular identifiers featured in how the TCRbeta library was prepared. In TCRdb, the PCR reads were re-called with MiXCR into one record per CDR3 protein. The sample contains approximately 93,000 distinct CDR3 sequences, 7.5% to 9.5% of which appear only once. The sequencing here drew on PBMCs from the stem cell graft donor, taken from the stem cell graft. These receptor sequences come from a human donor who donated a stem cell graft to a child with congenital amegakaryocytic thrombocytopenia.

This clonotype was observed at least ten times. V is TRBV5-1 and J is TRBJ2-7; unclear D gene. The CDR3 covers 14 residues. Germline CDR1 reads SGHRS; CDR2 reads YFSETQ. Trimming removed 2 bases from V and 6 bases from J, with 15 bases in between. The CDR3 DNA reads TGCGCCAGCAGCTTAGTACCCACGGCCGGCGAGCAGTACTTC. This sequence encodes CASSLVPTAGEQYF.

A word on this clonotype: A read error may account for a junction end that differs from germline. This chain joins TRBV12-3 or TRBV12-4 and TRBJ1-1, with a possible D match to TRBD1 (6 bases). The CDR3 loop spans 14 amino acids. The CDR3 sequence is CASRSHREGTEAFF. CDR3 DNA: TGTGCCAGCAGATCTCACAGGGAGGGCACTGAAGCTTTCTTC.

This clonotype was detected only a few times. The rearrangement joins TRBV3-1 to TRBJ2-1; D is ambiguous. The V and J ends lost 0 bases and 5 bases respectively, with 5 bases between them. The CDR3 length is 13 residues. Germline values: CDR1 LGHDT, CDR2 YNNKEL (reference sequence). The CDR3 protein is CASSQDGNNEQFF. DNA of the CDR3: TGTGCCAGCAGCCAAGACGGAAACAATGAGCAGTTCTTC.

The rearrangement joins TRBV6-2 or TRBV6-3 to TRBJ2-3, with D possibly being TRBD2 (5 bases). Germline lookup yields CDR1 MNHEY and CDR2 SVGEGT. The CDR3 sequence is 16 residues long. Trimming removed 7 bases at V and 3 bases at J, with 20 bases between. CDR3 protein: CASTGGLSIATDTQYF. Written as DNA, the CDR3 is TGTGCCAGCACCGGCGGACTGTCTATTGCTACAGATACGCAGTATTTT.

This clonotype was seen repeatedly, ten times or more. The chain uses TRBV5-1 and TRBJ1-1; the D gene is possibly TRBD1 (5 bases). Trimming took off 4 bases at V and 5 bases at J, with 18 bases between the two ends. Germline CDR1 is SGHRS and CDR2 is YFSETQ. This CDR3 spans 15 amino acids. Here the CDR3 reads CASSVEEGSKTEAFF. Written as DNA, the CDR3 is TGCGCCAGCAGCGTGGAGGAGGGGTCTAAGACTGAAGCTTTCTTT. Using reference TRBV5-1 and TRBJ1-1 for the parts outside the CDR3, the full variable domain is KAGVTQTPRYLIKTRGQQVTLSCSPISGHRSVSWYQQTPGQGLQFLFEYFSETQRNKGNFPGRFSGRQFSNSRSEMNVSTLELGDSALYLCASSVEEGSKTEAFFGQGTRLTVV.

Ten or more counts support this clonotype. The rearrangement joins TRBV20-1 to TRBJ1-5; 11 bases are a match to TRBD1. The CDR3 runs to 13 residues. Germline CDR1 and CDR2: DFQATT and SNEGSKA (reference sequence). Trimming cost V 5 bases and J 4 bases; bases outside gene matches: 1. The CDR3 sequence is CSAGTGGNQPQHF. The CDR3 nucleotides read TGCAGTGCTGGGACAGGGGGGAATCAGCCCCAGCATTTT.

The CDR3 DNA is TGTGCCTGGAGTGTACAAATAGGGCGGGGGGATTGGGCAGATACGCAGTATTTT. It encodes CAWSVQIGRGDWADTQYF. This rearrangement joins TRBV30 to TRBJ2-3, with TRBD2 matching over 8 bases. V trimming: 0 bases; J trimming: 4 bases; junction bases outside the gene matches: 15. Germline V CDR1 and CDR2: GTSNPN, SVGIG (reference sequence). The CDR3 runs to 18 residues.

This clonotype was found many times. The genes are TRBV5-8 and TRBJ1-1; no clear D. CDR3 length: 14 amino acids. Trimming shortened V by 4 bases and J by 1 base, and 11 bases separated the two germline ends. Germline V gene data show CDR1 as SGHTS and CDR2 as YDEGEE. CDR3 region: CASSALKSNTEAFF. The CDR3 bases are TGTGCCAGCAGCGCATTAAAATCGAACACTGAAGCTTTCTTT.

The table lists this clonotype with many counts. The V gene is TRBV5-1, the J gene TRBJ2-7; 14 positions agree with TRBD2. Trimming took 4 bases from V and 1 from J; bases not matched to a gene: 7. In germline, CDR1 is SGHRS, CDR2 YFSETQ. The CDR3 has 17 amino acids. The CDR3 nucleotides read TGCGCCAGCAGCGTGGGACTAGCGGGAGTTGGGTCCTACGAGCAGTACTTC. Its protein is CASSVGLAGVGSYEQYF.

This clonotype was recorded at least ten times. J is TRBJ1-2 and V is TRBV28, with D tentatively TRBD1 (6 bases). The CDR3 is made up of 14 amino acids. The V gene lost 6 bases and the J gene lost 6 bases, with 17 bases spanning the gap. Germline V gene lookup returns CDR1 MDHEN and CDR2 SYDVKM. CDR3 sequence reads: CASSPRGRPDGYTF. The CDR3 DNA reads as TGTGCCAGCAGCCCCAGGGGCCGGCCGGATGGCTACACCTTC.

This clonotype was counted at least ten times. V usage is TRBV12-3 or TRBV12-4 and J usage is TRBJ1-6; the D gene is possibly TRBD1 (6 bases). Trimming left V 5 bases short and J 2 bases short, with 13 bases between. This CDR3 is 16 amino acids long. The CDR3 nucleotides are TGTGCCAGCAGTCACAGGGTTAGGACCTATAATTCACCCCTCCACTTT. This translates into CASSHRVRTYNSPLHF.

On this clonotype: The junction shows a germline mismatch at one end, possibly a read error. The chain links TRBV15 to TRBJ1-1; D may be TRBD1 (5 bases). CDR1 is LNHNV and CDR2 is YYDKDF in the germline V gene (reference sequence). The CDR3 is 13 residues long. The CDR3 reads CASHQRQNTEAFF. The CDR3 coding sequence is TGTGCCAGCCATCAGAGACAGAACACTGAAGCTTTCTTC.

The sample holds many counts of this clonotype. The chain has TRBV6-4 and TRBJ2-1; 7 bases are a match to TRBD2. J was trimmed by 5 bases and V by 2 bases; bases with no gene match: 6. The CDR3 runs to 15 residues. Germline V gene sequence: CDR1 MRHNA, CDR2 SNTAGT. This chain's CDR3 is CASSDAGLPNNEQFF. The CDR3, as DNA: TGTGCCAGCAGTGACGCGGGACTACCCAACAATGAGCAGTTCTTC.